This T cell receptor beta chain was captured by sequencing in a study of blood T cell repertoires in COVID-19. Across the whole study: Acute-phase and convalescent COVID-19 samples originated in the United States, Italy and Spain. PBMCs, B-cell-depleted T cells, or T cells provided the cDNA or gDNA that made up the material.

As originally analysed: Cell counts per sample came from amplifying reference gene primers. Repertoires were generated with immunoSEQ multiplex PCR, while TCRdb's copy carries only in-frame clones and drops some. V, J and clone size reflect that table, while D and trimming were determined from the DNA. The table records about 380,000 clones, 81% of them present only once. Germline loops: CDR1 KGHSH, CDR2 LQKENI. Trimming took 3 bases from V and 5 from J; bases not matched to a gene: 8. The CDR3 runs 15 residues. V is TRBV18 and J is TRBJ2-5; TRBD1 matches 8 bases. The specimen sequenced was peripheral blood. This TCR was recovered from a human donor with acute or convalescent COVID-19. The donor label of this sample is uncertain. The CDR3 is CASSPIGQGYETQYF. In DNA form, the CDR3 reads TGTGCCAGCTCACCTATCGGACAGGGCTACGAGACCCAGTACTTC.